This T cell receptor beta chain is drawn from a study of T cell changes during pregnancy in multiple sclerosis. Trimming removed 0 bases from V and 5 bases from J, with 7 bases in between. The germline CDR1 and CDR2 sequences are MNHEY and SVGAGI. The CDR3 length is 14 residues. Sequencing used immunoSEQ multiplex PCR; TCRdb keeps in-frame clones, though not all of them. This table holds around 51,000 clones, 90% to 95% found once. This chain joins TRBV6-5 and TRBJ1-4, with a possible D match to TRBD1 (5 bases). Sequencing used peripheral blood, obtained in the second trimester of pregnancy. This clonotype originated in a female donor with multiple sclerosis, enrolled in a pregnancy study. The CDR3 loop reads CASSYSPGNEKLFF. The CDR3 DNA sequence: TGTGCCAGCAGTTACTCTCCAGGGAATGAAAAACTGTTTTTT.